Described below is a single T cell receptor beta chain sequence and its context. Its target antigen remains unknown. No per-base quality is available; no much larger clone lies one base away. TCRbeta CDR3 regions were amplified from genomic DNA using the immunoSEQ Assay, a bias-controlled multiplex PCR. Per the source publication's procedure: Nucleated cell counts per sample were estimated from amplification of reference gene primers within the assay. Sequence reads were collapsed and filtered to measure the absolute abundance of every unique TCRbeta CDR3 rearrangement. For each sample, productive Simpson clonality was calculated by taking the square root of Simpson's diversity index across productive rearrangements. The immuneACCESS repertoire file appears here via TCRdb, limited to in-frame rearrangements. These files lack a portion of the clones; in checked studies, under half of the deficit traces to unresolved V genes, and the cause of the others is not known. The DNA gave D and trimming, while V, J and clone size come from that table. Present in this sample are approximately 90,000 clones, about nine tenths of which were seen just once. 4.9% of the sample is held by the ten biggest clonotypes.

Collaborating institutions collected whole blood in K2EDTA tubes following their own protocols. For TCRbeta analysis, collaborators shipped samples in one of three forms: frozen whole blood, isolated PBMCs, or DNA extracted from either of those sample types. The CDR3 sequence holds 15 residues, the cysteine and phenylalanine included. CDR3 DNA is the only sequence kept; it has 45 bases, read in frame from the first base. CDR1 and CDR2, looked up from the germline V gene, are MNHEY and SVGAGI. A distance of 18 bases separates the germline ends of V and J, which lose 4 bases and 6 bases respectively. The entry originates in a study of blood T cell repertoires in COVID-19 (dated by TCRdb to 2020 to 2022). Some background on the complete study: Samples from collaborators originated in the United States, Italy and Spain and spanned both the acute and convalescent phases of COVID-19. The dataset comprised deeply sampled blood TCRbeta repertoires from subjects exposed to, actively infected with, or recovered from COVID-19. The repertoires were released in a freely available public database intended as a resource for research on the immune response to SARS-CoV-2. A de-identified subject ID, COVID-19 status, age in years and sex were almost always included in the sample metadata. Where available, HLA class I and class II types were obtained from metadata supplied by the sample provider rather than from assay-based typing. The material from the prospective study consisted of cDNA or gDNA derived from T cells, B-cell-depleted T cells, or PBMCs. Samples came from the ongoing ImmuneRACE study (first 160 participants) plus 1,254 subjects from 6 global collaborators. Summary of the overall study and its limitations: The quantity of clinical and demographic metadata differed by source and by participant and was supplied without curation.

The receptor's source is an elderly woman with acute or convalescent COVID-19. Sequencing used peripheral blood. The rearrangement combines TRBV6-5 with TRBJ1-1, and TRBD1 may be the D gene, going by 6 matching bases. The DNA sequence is TGTGCCAGCAGTTCCCGACAGGCCGCCCGGCCTGAAGCTTTCTTT. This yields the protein CASSSRQAARPEAFF.